The TCR beta chain described here comes from a study of blood T cells in healthy people across ages. Combining a sample-barcoded 5' primer with a J-beta primer mix, a second PCR ran for roughly 7 to 12 cycles. One entry per CDR3 protein, called by TCRdb with MiXCR from the 5' RACE reads. The sample yields about 800,000 distinct CDR3 sequences, more than 45% seen once. This clonotype came up a few times. Its specificity is unknown. The study recruited healthy Caucasian donors from Russia who were aged about 6 to 90. Samples each had at least 6 micrograms of total RNA extracted. Study-level results: Possibly confounding the expanded clonotype changes was the fact that donor CMV status was unknown. Higher naive T cell percentage went strongly together with higher TCR beta diversity.

The CDR3 length is 14 residues. CDR1 and CDR2 from the germline V gene are MNHEY and SVGAGI. V shed 6 bases and J shed 2 bases, with 12 bases lying between them. Sequencing was performed on blood. The chain uses TRBV6-5 and TRBJ2-3; D call uncertain. This sequence originates from a man aged 25 to 40 in good health. The CDR3 DNA sequence: TGTGCCAGCAGAGACTCAATTCTCACAGATACGCAGTATTTT. It encodes CASRDSILTDTQYF.